This T cell receptor (beta chain) was retrieved from a study of graft-versus-host responses after intestinal transplantation. For the study at large: Anti-thymocyte globulin induction, then tacrolimus and steroids for two to four years, went to all recipients. Study outcomes and limitations: Graft-donor T cell macrochimerism in patients accompanied high graft-versus-host to host-versus-graft clonal ratios in allografts.

Measured with immunoSEQ multiplex PCR; TCRdb has only the in-frame clones, and not every one. The repertoire holds approximately 68,000 clones, 85% to 90% seen once, with roughly 3.9% in the top ten. This CDR3 has 14 residues. The V end was cut by 7 bases, the J end by 0 bases, with 7 bases between. CDR1 is MNHEY, CDR2 SVGAGI, per germline. To note about this clone: No antigen is known for it.

The sample in question was unstimulated CD8+ T cells sorted from spleen or lymph node cells, obtained before transplant. The rearrangement joins TRBV6-5 to TRBJ2-6; D perhaps matches TRBD2 (5 bases). The receptor was derived from a human donor who was the organ donor for an intestinal transplant. CDR3 nucleotides: TGTGCCAGCACTAGCAGCTCTGGGGCCAACGTCCTGACTTTC. Protein: CASTSSSGANVLTF.